Listed below are T cell receptor beta chains from one sample, sequenced in a study of T cells in localized non-small cell lung cancer. Sequencing used immunoSEQ multiplex PCR; TCRdb keeps in-frame clones, though not all of them. The sample includes 15,000 to 20,000 clones, around nine tenths of them seen just once. Sample: peripheral blood, taken before any cancer treatment. These receptors were obtained from a man aged 35-75 years with stage I lung adenocarcinoma. Each CDR3 is given with its conserved first and last residue. Fields, in order: clone size, D gene, J gene, V gene, CDR3 protein, CDR3 DNA. A D gene is named only where the DNA matches it firmly. Clone size is shown for a subset of rows, as once, few, many or a class of expanded clone.

NA NA TRBJ1-3 TRBV7-9 CASSWTVLHGNTIYF TGTGCCAGCAGCTGGACAGTCCTTCATGGAAACACCATATATTTT
few NA TRBJ2-6 TRBV11-2 CASSLALGRGANVLTF TGTGCCAGCAGCTTAGCGCTGGGGAGAGGGGCCAACGTCCTGACTTTC
NA NA TRBJ1-2 TRBV6-1 CASSEVGNGRDGYTF TGTGCCAGCAGTGAAGTTGGGAACGGGCGAGATGGCTACACCTTC
NA NA TRBJ1-5 TRBV6-1 CASSEFQGVSNQPQHF TGTGCCAGCAGTGAGTTTCAGGGCGTCAGCAATCAGCCCCAGCATTTT
once TRBD1 TRBJ1-2 TRBV2 CASSETGQNYGYTF TGTGCCAGCAGTGAGACGGGACAGAACTATGGCTACACCTTC
NA TRBD2 TRBJ2-3 TRBV7-2 CASSLGASGGGNTQYF TGTGCCAGCAGCTTAGGAGCCAGCGGGGGGGGAAATACGCAGTATTTT
NA NA TRBJ2-3 TRBV7-6 CASSFQGGGTDTQYF TGTGCCAGCAGCTTTCAGGGAGGCGGCACAGATACGCAGTATTTT
NA NA TRBJ2-3 TRBV29-1 CSVLDRFGDTQYF TGCAGCGTCCTTGACAGGTTTGGAGATACGCAGTATTTT
NA NA TRBJ2-7 TRBV20-1 CSAQAEYEQYF TGCAGTGCCCAGGCCGAATACGAGCAGTACTTC
NA TRBD1 TRBJ2-7 TRBV6-6 CASIGQAIYEQYF TGTGCCAGCATAGGACAGGCTATCTACGAGCAGTACTTC
NA NA TRBJ2-7 TRBV15 CATSRGAGGRSYYEQYF TGTGCCACCAGCAGGGGAGCCGGGGGCCGATCCTACTACGAGCAGTACTTC
NA NA TRBJ2-1 TRBV7-7 CASSVGISYNEQFF TGTGCTAGCAGCGTAGGGATTTCCTACAATGAGCAGTTCTTC
NA NA TRBJ1-2 TRBV11-2 CASSPSRREYYGYTF TGTGCCAGCAGCCCTTCACGAAGGGAATACTATGGCTACACCTTC
NA NA TRBJ2-7 TRBV12-5 CASGLTGWEQYF TGTGCTAGTGGTTTGACAGGGTGGGAGCAGTACTTC
NA TRBD2 TRBJ2-7 TRBV19 CASSILAGDNEQYF TGTGCCAGTAGTATCCTCGCGGGAGACAACGAGCAGTACTTC
NA NA TRBJ2-3 TRBV6-1 CASSDWGSTDTQYF TGTGCCAGCAGTGATTGGGGTAGCACAGATACGCAGTATTTT
once NA TRBJ1-1 TRBV5-1 CASSLRGNTEAFF TGCGCCAGCAGTCTCAGGGGGAACACTGAAGCTTTCTTT
NA NA TRBJ1-1 TRBV2 CASSEAPTLYATEAFF TGTGCCAGCAGTGAAGCCCCGACTCTATATGCCACTGAAGCTTTCTTT
once NA TRBJ2-1 TRBV10-3 CAIGLTSYNEQFF TGTGCCATCGGACTAACCTCCTACAATGAGCAGTTCTTC
NA NA TRBJ2-2 TRBV2 CASSVGKGRSGGELFF TGTGCCAGCAGTGTCGGGAAAGGCCGTTCGGGCGGGGAGCTGTTTTTC
NA TRBD1 TRBJ1-2 TRBV30 CAWSVHGAGGYGYTF TGTGCCTGGAGTGTACACGGGGCAGGGGGTTATGGCTACACCTTC
NA TRBD2 TRBJ2-7 TRBV15 CATSTGLAPYEQYF TGTGCCACCAGCACGGGACTAGCACCTTACGAGCAGTACTTC
NA NA TRBJ2-2 TRBV5-4 CASSLERGNTGELFF TGTGCCAGCAGCTTGGAAAGGGGGAACACCGGGGAGCTGTTTTTT
NA NA TRBJ2-3 TRBV7-9 CASSVSHTDTQYF TGTGCCAGCAGCGTGTCGCATACAGATACGCAGTATTTT
NA NA TRBJ2-4 TRBV27 CASSRNPVGAGIVTKNIQYF TGTGCCAGCAGTCGAAACCCCGTGGGGGCTGGAATAGTGACCAAAAACATTCAGTACTTC
NA NA TRBJ2-2 TRBV15 CATSRDGVPSGELFF TGTGCCACCAGCAGGGACGGGGTTCCATCCGGGGAGCTGTTTTTT
NA TRBD2 TRBJ2-1 TRBV10-3 CAISPLAGESNEQFF TGTGCCATCAGCCCGCTAGCGGGAGAAAGCAATGAGCAGTTCTTC
NA TRBD1 TRBJ2-2 TRBV27 CASSLRLRQGANGTGELFF TGTGCCAGCAGTTTAAGGCTCCGACAGGGGGCGAATGGGACCGGGGAGCTGTTTTTT
NA NA TRBJ2-3 TRBV28 CASLEGGPTDTQYF TGTGCCAGCTTAGAGGGGGGCCCCACAGATACGCAGTATTTT
NA TRBD2 TRBJ2-1 TRBV6-5 CASSGSGGYGNEQFF TGTGCCAGCAGTGGTAGCGGGGGGTACGGGAATGAGCAGTTCTTC
few NA TRBJ1-1 TRBV6-5 CASSRGRGAEAFF TGTGCCAGCAGTAGAGGCAGGGGCGCTGAAGCTTTCTTT
NA TRBD1 TRBJ2-7 TRBV10-1 CASSAGTGKGNEQYF TGCGCCAGCAGTGCCGGGACAGGGAAAGGAAACGAGCAGTACTTC
NA NA TRBJ1-1 TRBV5-3 CASRRSGALNTEAFF TGTGCCAGCAGAAGGTCAGGCGCCTTGAACACTGAAGCTTTCTTT
NA NA TRBJ1-2 TRBV27 CASSLGPGYGYTF TGTGCCAGCAGTTTAGGTCCCGGGTATGGCTACACCTTC
once TRBD1 TRBJ1-4 TRBV27 CASGDRANEKLFF TGTGCCAGCGGGGACAGGGCTAATGAAAAACTGTTTTTT
NA TRBD1 TRBJ1-1 TRBV6-1 CASRKDRGNTEAFF TGTGCCAGCAGGAAGGACAGGGGGAACACTGAAGCTTTCTTT
NA NA TRBJ2-1 TRBV4-1 CASSQDGGTNNEQFF TGCGCCAGCAGCCAAGATGGGGGGACAAACAATGAGCAGTTCTTC
NA NA TRBJ1-3 TRBV30 CAWSGSTPLSGNTIYF TGTGCCTGGAGTGGGTCGACCCCCCTCTCTGGAAACACCATATATTTT
NA TRBD2 TRBJ2-1 TRBV29-1 CSVNSGRAGEQFF TGCAGCGTTAACAGCGGGAGGGCGGGTGAGCAGTTCTTC
NA NA TRBJ2-4 TRBV13 CASSLRGGGDIQYF TGTGCCAGCAGCTTACGCGGGGGCGGGGACATTCAGTACTTC
once TRBD2 TRBJ2-1 TRBV19 CASGVFGRANNEQFF TGTGCCAGTGGGGTCTTCGGGAGGGCGAACAATGAGCAGTTCTTC
NA TRBD1 TRBJ1-1 TRBV9 CASSVAQGAGVNTEAFF TGTGCCAGCAGCGTAGCCCAGGGGGCAGGGGTGAACACTGAAGCTTTCTTT
NA TRBD1 TRBJ1-2 TRBV5-6 CASRQSGTVYGYTF TGTGCCAGCAGGCAATCCGGGACAGTCTATGGCTACACCTTC
NA NA TRBJ1-6 TRBV5-1 CASSLERNNSPLHF TGCGCCAGCAGCTTGGAGAGAAATAATTCACCCCTCCACTTT
NA NA TRBJ1-1 TRBV6-5 CASSYKARGGNTEAFF TGTGCCAGCAGTTACAAGGCGCGGGGGGGGAACACTGAAGCTTTCTTT